This TCR beta chain was sequenced for a study of coeliac disease. Findings and limits, study-wide: Cross-contamination between intraepithelial and lamina propria cells was possible. TRB repertoires were largely private, with most amino acid sequences found in only one sample. Control samples showed higher TRB and TRG clonality than intraepithelial and lamina propria samples in active celiac disease.

TCRdb's copy holds only in-frame clones and misses some; the assay was immunoSEQ multiplex PCR. The sample has about 4,000 clones; almost 65% are singletons. The CDR3 consists of 17 residues. J lost 4 bases, V lost 0 bases, and 12 bases had no gene match. Germline CDR1 and CDR2: GTSNPN and SVGIG (reference sequence). One frozen approximately 490,000-cell aliquot per fraction was sequenced. This clone was observed a handful of times. The antigen remains unidentified. The sequenced sample consisted of lymphocytes from the gut lamina propria. The rearrangement joins TRBV30 to TRBJ1-2, with 9 bases identical to TRBD1. The sequence was collected from a woman aged 30 to 39 without celiac disease. The CDR3 protein is CAWSVYRGLVLTYGYTF. The CDR3 DNA sequence: TGTGCCTGGAGTGTATACAGGGGGCTAGTGTTGACCTATGGCTACACCTTC.